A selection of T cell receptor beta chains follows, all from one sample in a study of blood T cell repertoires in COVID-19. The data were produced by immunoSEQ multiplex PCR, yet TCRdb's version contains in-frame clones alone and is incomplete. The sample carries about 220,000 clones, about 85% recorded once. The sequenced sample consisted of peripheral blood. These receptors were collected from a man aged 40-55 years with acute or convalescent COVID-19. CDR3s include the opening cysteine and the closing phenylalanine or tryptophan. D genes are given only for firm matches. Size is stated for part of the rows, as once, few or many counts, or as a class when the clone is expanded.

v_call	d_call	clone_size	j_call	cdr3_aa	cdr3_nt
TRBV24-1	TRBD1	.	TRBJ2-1	CATSDRAGGFNEQFF	TGTGCCACCAGTGATAGGGCAGGGGGATTCAATGAGCAGTTCTTC
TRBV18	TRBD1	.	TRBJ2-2	CASSRHARGQGGRGELFF	TGTGCCAGCTCACGACATGCGCGGGGACAGGGAGGTCGCGGGGAGCTGTTTTTT
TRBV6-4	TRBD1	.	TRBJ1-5	CASSDTDREQGNQPQHF	TGTGCCAGCAGTGACACGGACAGGGAACAAGGCAATCAGCCCCAGCATTTT
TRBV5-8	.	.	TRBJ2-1	CASSLTSRSPYNEQFF	TGTGCCAGCAGCTTGACTAGCCGCAGCCCATACAATGAGCAGTTCTTC
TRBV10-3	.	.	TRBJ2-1	CAIGRGDEQFF	TGTGCCATCGGGAGGGGGGATGAGCAGTTCTTC
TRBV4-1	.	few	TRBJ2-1	CASSQDPTSLSSYNEQFF	TGCGCCAGCAGCCAAGACCCTACTAGCCTGAGCTCCTACAATGAGCAGTTCTTC
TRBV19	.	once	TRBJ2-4	CASSISPRTGGAKNIQYF	TGTGCCAGTAGTATATCCCCTCGGACCGGCGGGGCCAAAAACATTCAGTACTTC
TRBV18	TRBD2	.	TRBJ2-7	CASSPREGLAGHEQYF	TGTGCCAGCTCACCACGCGAAGGTCTAGCGGGCCACGAGCAGTACTTC
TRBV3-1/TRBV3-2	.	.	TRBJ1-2	CASAPRLGYGYTF	TGTGCCAGCGCCCCCAGGCTGGGCTATGGCTACACCTTC
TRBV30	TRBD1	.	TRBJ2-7	CAWTGQGAYEQYF	TGTGCCTGGACGGGACAGGGGGCTTACGAGCAGTACTTC
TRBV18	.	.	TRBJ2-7	CASSVRSGYYEQYF	TGTGCCAGCTCCGTCCGGTCAGGGTATTACGAGCAGTACTTC
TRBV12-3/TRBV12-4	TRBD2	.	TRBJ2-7	CASSAGTTYEQYF	TGTGCCAGCAGTGCCGGGACTACCTACGAGCAGTACTTC
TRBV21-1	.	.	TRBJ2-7	CASSNDRPPYEQYF	TGTGCCAGCAGCAATGACAGGCCCCCTTACGAGCAGTACTTC
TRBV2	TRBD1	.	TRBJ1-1	CASSPDRGTEAFF	TGTGCCAGCAGCCCTGACAGGGGGACTGAAGCTTTCTTT
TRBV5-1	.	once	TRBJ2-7	CASSLQGLNEQYF	TGCGCCAGCAGCTTGCAGGGGCTAAACGAGCAGTACTTC
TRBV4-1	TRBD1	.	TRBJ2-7	CASSQVPGTGSYEQYF	TGCGCCAGCAGCCAGGTCCCCGGGACAGGGTCCTACGAGCAGTACTTC
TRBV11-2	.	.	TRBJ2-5	CASSLGDMETQYF	TGTGCCAGCAGCTTAGGGGACATGGAGACCCAGTACTTC
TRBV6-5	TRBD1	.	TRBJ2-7	CASMGQPKMGEQYF	TGTGCCAGCATGGGACAGCCGAAAATGGGCGAGCAGTACTTC
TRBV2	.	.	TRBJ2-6	CARGGVPLSGANVLTF	TGTGCCAGAGGGGGGGTTCCACTCTCTGGGGCCAACGTCCTGACTTTC